Following are 29 T cell receptor beta chains from one sample sequenced in a study of blood T cell repertoires in COVID-19 (dated by TCRdb to the early 2020s). Library construction relied on the immunoSEQ multiplex PCR assay. Imported from immuneACCESS, the table was reduced by TCRdb to in-frame sequences with V and J called. These copies leave out some clones; in studies compared against another copy, an unresolved V gene accounts for under half, and the cause of the remainder is not known. The sample contains roughly 440,000 clones, 88% of them found a single time. The ten top clones hold roughly 12% of the sample. The sample was peripheral blood. Receptors were obtained from a woman between 45 and 65 years old with COVID-19, enrolled during active disease.

V usage is TRBV5-6 and J usage is TRBJ1-4; 8 bases are shared with TRBD1. V trimming: 0 bases; J trimming: 12 bases; junction bases outside the gene matches: 10. The CDR3 loop spans 15 amino acids. The germline V gene has CDR1 SGHDT and CDR2 YYEEEE. In DNA form, the CDR3 reads TGTGCCAGCAGCTTGGCCGGATCCCCGGGACAGGAACTGTTTTTT. Protein: CASSLAGSPGQELFF.

The chain recombines TRBV19 with TRBJ1-1; 7 bases fit TRBD1. Trimming took 5 bases from V and 3 from J; bases not matched to a gene: 6. CDR1 and CDR2 from the germline V gene are LNHDA and SQIVND (reference sequence). The CDR3 length is 14 residues. CDR3 sequence (DNA): TGTGCCAGTAGTGTTACAGGGGTGGACACTGAAGCTTTCTTT. Protein product: CASSVTGVDTEAFF. Variable domain in full (rest from reference TRBV19 and TRBJ1-1): DGGITQSPKYLFRKEGQNVTLSCEQNLNHDAMYWYRQDPGQGLRLIYYSQIVNDFQKGDIAEGYSVSREKKESFPLTVTSAQKNPTAFYLCASSVTGVDTEAFFGQGTRLTVV.

This rearrangement joins TRBV19 to TRBJ1-1, with TRBD1 matching 9 bases. The junction had 9 bases not matched to a gene; V was cut back by 3 bases and J by 7 bases. The CDR3 is 15 residues long. Germline CDR1 LNHDA, CDR2 SQIVND (reference sequence). CDR3 loop: CASSMATGGWYEAFF. The CDR3 nucleotides are TGTGCCAGTAGTATGGCGACAGGGGGATGGTATGAAGCTTTCTTT.

This sequence joins TRBV10-3 and TRBJ2-2, with D maybe TRBD1 (5 bases). Germline V CDR1 and CDR2: ENHRY, SYGVKD. V dropped 2 bases and J dropped 7 bases, with 11 bases sitting between them. CDR3 length equals 14 residues. CDR3 loop: CAISEQGNNGELFF. CDR3 nucleotides: TGTGCCATCAGTGAGCAGGGTAATAACGGGGAGCTGTTTTTT.

The chain combines TRBV6-5 with TRBJ1-1, with D perhaps matching TRBD1 (6 bases). CDR1 is MNHEY and CDR2 is SVGAGI in the germline V gene. V lost 0 bases and J lost 7, with 12 bases in between. The CDR3 consists of 14 residues. The chain's CDR3 is CASSYSPTGREAFF. CDR3 in DNA: TGTGCCAGCAGTTACTCTCCCACAGGGCGTGAAGCTTTCTTT.

The V and J genes are TRBV6-2 or TRBV6-3 and TRBJ1-2; D is possibly TRBD1 (5 bases). Looked up from germline, CDR1 is MNHEY and CDR2 is SVGEGT. With 2 bases removed from V and 2 bases from J, the gap between germline ends came to 6 bases. The CDR3 has 13 amino acids. The CDR3 bases are TGTGCCAGCAGTTACAAGGGGAACTATGGCTACACCTTC. This gives the protein CASSYKGNYGYTF.

The chain has TRBV19 and TRBJ1-2, with TRBD1 as a possible D gene (5 bases). The CDR3 contains 16 residues. Between the trimmed V and J ends, which lost 7 bases and 0 bases, there was a span of 18 bases. Germline CDR1 reads LNHDA; CDR2 reads SQIVND (reference sequence). CDR3 sequence (DNA): TGTGCCAGTAACTCAGGGTCCTCCGCCTCTAACTATGGCTACACCTTC. Its translation is CASNSGSSASNYGYTF.

CDR3: CASSESADGVSGYTF. DNA of the CDR3: TGTGCCAGCAGTGAATCGGCAGACGGAGTCAGTGGCTACACCTTC. This chain links TRBV6-1 with TRBJ1-2; D remains unclear. V lost 2 bases and J 7 bases, leaving 17 bases between the germline ends. The CDR3 loop spans 15 amino acids. Germline CDR1 reads MNHNS; CDR2 reads SASEGT.

In DNA form, the CDR3 reads TGTGCCAGCAGTCTTGACAGGGGTAAGGAGCATTTT. Protein: CASSLDRGKEHF. The rearrangement joins TRBV6-5 to TRBJ1-5, with 8 bases fitting TRBD1. The CDR3 contains 12 residues. Germline-derived CDR1 and CDR2 are MNHEY and SVGAGI. The V gene end was trimmed by 5 bases and the J gene end by 14 bases; junction bases not matched to a gene: 8.

The chain joins TRBV3-1 (or the pseudogene TRBV3-2) to TRBJ2-7; D possibly corresponds to TRBD2 (6 bases). Trimming pared 8 bases from V and 0 bases from J, leaving 14 bases between. The germline V gene encodes CDR1 LGHDT and CDR2 YNNKEL (reference sequence). CDR3 length equals 14 residues. CDR3 amino acids: CASGYAGGSYEQYF. The CDR3 coding sequence is TGTGCCAGCGGATACGCCGGGGGCTCCTACGAGCAGTACTTC.

This clone has only a few counts. The chain carries TRBV19 and TRBJ2-1; perhaps TRBD1 as D (5 bases). In germline, CDR1 is LNHDA, CDR2 SQIVND (reference sequence). The V and J ends lost 9 bases and 3 bases respectively, with 12 bases between them. This CDR3 contains 13 residues. CDR3 amino acids: CASKSTGYNEQFF. The CDR3 DNA reads as TGTGCCAGCAAGAGCACAGGCTACAATGAGCAGTTCTTC. The full variable domain, its missing parts supplied by reference TRBV19 and TRBJ2-1, is DGGITQSPKYLFRKEGQNVTLSCEQNLNHDAMYWYRQDPGQGLRLIYYSQIVNDFQKGDIAEGYSVSREKKESFPLTVTSAQKNPTAFYLCASKSTGYNEQFFGPGTRLTVL.

The chain couples TRBV2 to TRBJ2-1; weak D call: TRBD2 (6 bases). CDR1 and CDR2 from the germline V gene are SNHLY and FYNNEI. Trimming cost V 6 bases and J 2 bases, with 23 bases left between them. This CDR3 spans 18 amino acids. The CDR3: CASSARLRGGETYNEQFF. The CDR3 bases are TGTGCCAGCAGCGCCCGTCTCCGCGGCGGGGAGACCTACAATGAGCAGTTCTTC.

The DNA for the CDR3 is TGTGCCAGCAGTTCCCCACCGGCGTCAGACAGGCGTGGCTACACCTTC. Translation: CASSSPPASDRRGYTF. The chain joins TRBV6-5 to TRBJ1-2, with D possibly being TRBD1 (6 bases). Trimming took off 4 bases at V and 7 bases at J, with 22 bases between the two ends. The CDR3 consists of 16 residues. Germline V CDR1 and CDR2: MNHEY, SVGAGI.

This clone was recorded only once. The chain combines TRBV18 with TRBJ1-1, with a possible D match to TRBD1 (6 bases). V was shortened by 4 bases and J by 4 bases, with 16 bases between the two germline ends. The CDR3 contains 15 residues. Looked up from germline, CDR1 is KGHSH and CDR2 is LQKENI. CDR3 loop: CASSQQGQTSTEAFF. CDR3 DNA sequence: TGTGCCAGCTCACAACAAGGACAGACCTCCACTGAAGCTTTCTTT. The full variable domain, with the rest looked up from reference TRBV18 and TRBJ1-1, is NAGVMQNPRHLVRRRGQEARLRCSPMKGHSHVYWYRQLPEEGLKFMVYLQKENIIDESGMPKERFSAEFPKEGPSILRIQQVVRGDSAAYFCASSQQGQTSTEAFFGQGTRLTVV.

This clone was observed a handful of times. This sequence joins TRBV6-6 and TRBJ1-2; 10 bases are a match to TRBD1. The CDR3 extends over 15 amino acids. Germline CDR1 is MNHNY and CDR2 is SVGAGI (reference sequence). J gave up 7 bases and V 3 bases, and 8 bases lay outside the gene matches. The CDR3 DNA follows: TGTGCCAGCAGTTATACGGACAGGGGGAGTGGTGGCTACACCTTC. This translates into CASSYTDRGSGGYTF.

The chain employs TRBV19 and TRBJ1-5; 8 bases match TRBD1. Trimming removed 3 bases from V and 4 bases from J; junction bases left unmatched: 8. Germline V gene sequence: CDR1 LNHDA, CDR2 SQIVND (reference sequence). This CDR3 comprises 16 residues. The CDR3 reads CASSMSGQGRNQPQHF. The CDR3 bases are TGTGCCAGTAGTATGTCTGGACAGGGCCGAAATCAGCCCCAGCATTTT.

The gene calls are TRBV7-9 and TRBJ1-2; TRBD1 matches 8 bases. The ends lost 6 bases at V and 0 bases at J; junction bases unmatched: 6. The CDR3 covers 15 residues. Germline V CDR1 and CDR2: SEHNR, FQNEAQ (reference sequence). CDR3 nucleotides: TGTGCCAGCAGGACGACAGGGGAAGCTAACTATGGCTACACCTTC. It specifies CASRTTGEANYGYTF.

The chain uses TRBV5-1 and TRBJ2-3, with 9 nucleotides matching TRBD1. This CDR3 is built from 18 residues. Per germline, CDR1 SGHRS and CDR2 YFSETQ. Trimming removed 4 bases from V and 4 bases from J; junction bases left unmatched: 16. This CDR3 is CASSNPVTRTGEPDTQYF. DNA for the CDR3: TGCGCCAGCAGCAACCCAGTGACCCGGACAGGGGAACCAGATACGCAGTATTTT.

V is TRBV6-6 and J is TRBJ2-4; the D gene is possibly TRBD1 (5 bases). CDR3 length: 13 amino acids. V lost 6 bases to trimming and J lost 5 bases, with 11 bases between them. Germline CDR1 MNHNY, CDR2 SVGAGI (reference sequence). This CDR3 reads CASRYDSQNIQYF. CDR3 nucleotide sequence: TGTGCCAGCAGATACGACAGCCAAAACATTCAGTACTTC.

The rearrangement uses TRBV30 and TRBJ1-1; the D gene is possibly TRBD1 (6 bases). The V end was cut by 2 bases, the J end by 2 bases, with 12 bases between. Germline V gives CDR1 GTSNPN, CDR2 SVGIG (reference sequence). The CDR3 spans 14 residues. The CDR3 sequence is CAWSKTGSNTEAFF. The DNA of the CDR3 is TGTGCCTGGAGTAAGACAGGATCAAACACTGAAGCTTTCTTT. The full variable domain, in which reference TRBV30 and TRBJ1-1 provide the parts outside the CDR3, is SQTIHQWPATLVQPVGSPLSLECTVEGTSNPNLYWYRQAAGRGLQLLFYSVGIGQISSEVPQNLSASRPQDRQFILSSKKLLLSDSGFYLCAWSKTGSNTEAFFGQGTRLTVV.

This clone was detected only once. The chain couples TRBV10-2 to TRBJ1-4; 8 bases fit TRBD1. The CDR3 runs to 15 residues. Germline V lookup: CDR1 WSHSY, CDR2 SAAADI. V was clipped by 7 bases and J by 5 bases; unmatched bases: 9. The CDR3, as DNA: TGCGCCAGCACACTCTCGGGACAGGAAAATGAAAAACTGTTTTTT. The encoded protein is CASTLSGQENEKLFF.

This chain connects TRBV27 to TRBJ1-4; 10 nucleotides line up with TRBD1. The CDR3 spans 15 residues. Germline assignment: CDR1 MNHEY and CDR2 SMNVEV (reference sequence). V dropped 5 bases and J dropped 7; count of bases not matched to a gene: 7. The CDR3 DNA reads TGTGCCAGCAGTCCAGGGACAGGGGCGGGTGAAAAACTGTTTTTT. It yields the protein CASSPGTGAGEKLFF. The whole variable domain, remainder taken from reference TRBV27 and TRBJ1-4, is EAQVTQNPRYLITVTGKKLTVTCSQNMNHEYMSWYRQDPGLGLRQIYYSMNVEVTDKGDVPEGYKVSRKEKRNFPLILESPSPNQTSLYFCASSPGTGAGEKLFFGSGTQLSVL.

The V gene is TRBV7-9, the J gene TRBJ1-2; 10 positions match TRBD1. The CDR3 length is 17 residues. The germline gives CDR1 SEHNR, CDR2 FQNEAQ (reference sequence). V shed 5 bases, J shed 4 bases, and the junction held 13 bases outside the gene matches. CDR3 sequence: CASSAFGTGVRGYGYTF. The CDR3 bases are TGTGCCAGCAGCGCATTTGGGACAGGGGTTAGAGGCTATGGCTACACCTTC.

The chain has TRBV6-6 and TRBJ2-1; D is perhaps TRBD2 (5 bases). V shed 4 bases and J shed 6 bases, with 7 bases lying between them. CDR3 length: 12 residues. CDR1 is MNHNY, CDR2 SVGAGI, per germline (reference sequence). The CDR3 bases are TGTGCCAGCAGTTCCGGGGTCAATGAGCAGTTCTTC. It yields the protein CASSSGVNEQFF.

This sequence joins TRBV19 and TRBJ1-2, with 7 bases fitting TRBD1. Germline assignment: CDR1 LNHDA and CDR2 SQIVND (reference sequence). V dropped 5 bases and J dropped 2; count of bases not matched to a gene: 11. The CDR3 has 16 residues. CDR3 sequence reads: CASSPRLGQQNYGYTF. The CDR3 nucleotides are TGTGCCAGTAGTCCAAGGCTGGGACAGCAAAACTATGGCTACACCTTC.

The V gene is TRBV19, the J gene TRBJ1-5; 7 bases are a match to TRBD1. Germline V lookup: CDR1 LNHDA, CDR2 SQIVND (reference sequence). The CDR3 has 14 residues. V was clipped by 3 bases and J by 9 bases; unmatched bases: 8. CDR3 in amino acids: CASSMGVGGPPQHF. DNA of the CDR3: TGTGCCAGTAGTATGGGGGTAGGGGGCCCGCCCCAGCATTTT.

The chain joins TRBV27 to TRBJ2-7; possible D gene TRBD1, 6 bases. Germline CDR1 and CDR2: MNHEY and SMNVEV (reference sequence). This CDR3 spans 11 amino acids. V gave up 10 bases and J gave up 4 bases, with 11 bases separating them. The CDR3, as DNA: TGTGCCACCAAAGGGGGTTACGAGCAGTACTTC. Translation: CATKGGYEQYF.

V gene TRBV30 combines with J gene TRBJ1-1; D unclear. The germline V and J ends were trimmed by 3 bases and 0 bases, with 5 bases remaining between them. The CDR3 is 12 amino acids. CDR1 is GTSNPN and CDR2 is SVGIG in the germline V gene (reference sequence). Here the CDR3 reads CAWRQVNTEAFF. The CDR3 DNA reads as TGTGCCTGGAGGCAGGTGAACACTGAAGCTTTCTTT.

The V and J genes are TRBV12-3 or TRBV12-4 and TRBJ2-5, with 7 bases lining up with TRBD1. The junction had 4 bases not matched to a gene; V was cut back by 6 bases and J by 3 bases. The CDR3 consists of 13 residues. This chain's CDR3 is CASRPDREETQYF. CDR3 DNA sequence: TGTGCCAGCAGGCCAGACAGGGAAGAGACCCAGTACTTC.